What follows are 27 T cell receptor beta chains derived from one specimen sequenced in a study of T cells in Graves' hyperthyroidism and ophthalmopathy. RNA transcripts yielded amplified TCR beta CDR3 regions. Primed by the HTBI set, a first-round RT-PCR was run on the TCR CDR3. MiXCR, run by TCRdb on the multiplex PCR reads, gives a single entry per CDR3 protein. This table holds 660,000 or so distinct CDR3 sequences, around 20% found once. The specimen was blood. The receptor set was obtained from a young man with Graves' ophthalmopathy.

This clonotype appeared once. This chain connects TRBV18 to TRBJ2-2; TRBD1 aligns across 8 bases. The CDR3 is 16 amino acids. V gave up 6 bases and J gave up 3 bases; unmatched junction bases: 9. The germline CDR1 and CDR2 sequences are KGHSH and LQKENI. The CDR3 bases are TGTGCCAGCTCCCGCTCGACAGGGGTCGACACCGGGGAGCTGTTTTTT. Encoded protein: CASSRSTGVDTGELFF. The complete variable domain, with remaining parts taken from reference TRBV18 and TRBJ2-2, reads NAGVMQNPRHLVRRRGQEARLRCSPMKGHSHVYWYRQLPEEGLKFMVYLQKENIIDESGMPKERFSAEFPKEGPSILRIQQVVRGDSAAYFCASSRSTGVDTGELFFGEGSRLTVL.

This clonotype occurred a few times. The chain joins TRBV7-9 to TRBJ2-7, with D perhaps matching TRBD1 or TRBD2 (5 bases each). Germline values: CDR1 SEHNR, CDR2 FQNEAQ (reference sequence). Trimming shortened V by 9 bases and J by 3 bases, and 18 bases separated the two germline ends. The CDR3 contains 14 residues. CDR3 region: CASGGEDYLYEQYF. The CDR3, as DNA: TGTGCCAGTGGGGGAGAAGACTACCTCTACGAGCAGTACTTC.

This clonotype has a handful of counts. A junction end diverges from the germline sequence, so it may reflect a read error. The chain employs TRBV7-7 and TRBJ2-1; 9 bases align to TRBD2. This CDR3 comprises 15 residues. Germline CDR1 reads SSHAT; CDR2 reads FNYEAQ (reference sequence). The CDR3: CASSLGLAGRNEQFF. In DNA form, the CDR3 reads TGTGCTAGCAGCTTAGGGCTAGCGGGAAGGAATGAGCAGTTCTTC.

This clonotype was seen only a few times. This chain links TRBV5-6 with TRBJ1-1, with D unclear. The germline V gene encodes CDR1 SGHDT and CDR2 YYEEEE. V lost 4 bases to trimming and J lost 1 base, with 14 bases between them. The CDR3 sequence is 15 residues long. In DNA, the CDR3 is TGTGCCAGCAGCCGCATATTGTTCGCGAACACTGAAGCTTTCTTT. It specifies CASSRILFANTEAFF.

This clonotype has a count of ten or more. The chain carries TRBV20-1 and TRBJ2-1; 9 bases map to TRBD2. V lost 6 bases to trimming and J lost 2 bases; unmatched junction nucleotides: 11. Germline V gene lookup returns CDR1 DFQATT and CDR2 SNEGSKA (reference sequence). The CDR3 runs 16 residues. The CDR3 bases are TGCAGTGCACCACCCGCGGCGGGAGGGCCCTACAATGAGCAGTTCTTC. Its translation: CSAPPAAGGPYNEQFF.

This clonotype appeared a few times. The rearrangement links TRBV6-5 to TRBJ1-1; D is unclear. The CDR3 totals 17 residues. Germline V CDR1 and CDR2: MNHEY, SVGAGI. Trimming took 0 bases from V and 4 from J, leaving 18 bases between them. DNA of the CDR3: TGTGCCAGCAGTTACTCGAGGAACGTGCACTGGGTCACTGAAGCTTTCTTT. This sequence encodes CASSYSRNVHWVTEAFF.

In its sample, this clonotype was seen a few times. This rearrangement joins TRBV30 to TRBJ1-2, with no clear D. CDR1 and CDR2 (germline): GTSNPN, SVGIG (reference sequence). The CDR3 contains 14 residues. V was clipped by 5 bases and J by 0 bases, with 13 bases between them. CDR3 in DNA: TGTGCCTGGCTGAGTCCGGAGACTAACTATGGCTACACCTTC. Translation: CAWLSPETNYGYTF.

The chain combines TRBV6-5 with TRBJ2-1; D may be TRBD1 (6 bases). Trimming shortened V by 3 bases and J by 4 bases, and 10 bases separated the two germline ends. Germline values: CDR1 MNHEY, CDR2 SVGAGI. The CDR3 loop spans 14 amino acids. CDR3: CASSYRTAYNEQFF. The CDR3 nucleotides read TGTGCCAGCAGTTATAGGACAGCTTACAATGAGCAGTTCTTC.

V and J are TRBV6-5 and TRBJ2-1; D is perhaps TRBD2 (5 bases). The CDR3 extends over 15 amino acids. Germline values: CDR1 MNHEY, CDR2 SVGAGI. Trimming pared 2 bases from V and 6 bases from J, leaving 14 bases between. The CDR3 nucleotides read TGTGCCAGCAGTTACCCTCGGGATCTCCCCAATGAGCAGTTCTTC. This translates into CASSYPRDLPNEQFF.

V gene TRBV28 combines with J gene TRBJ2-7, with 8 bases matching TRBD2. The CDR3 covers 16 residues. V lost 6 bases, J lost 9 bases, and 19 bases stayed unmatched. Germline values: CDR1 MDHEN, CDR2 SYDVKM. The DNA for the CDR3 is TGTGCCAGCAGCCCTGATGGGACTAGTCGGGCCCTCGGGCAGTACTTC. This sequence encodes CASSPDGTSRALGQYF. Full variable domain (outside the CDR3, taken from reference TRBV28 and TRBJ2-7): DVKVTQSSRYLVKRTGEKVFLECVQDMDHENMFWYRQDPGLGLRLIYFSYDVKMKEKGDIPEGYSVSREKKERFSLILESASTNQTSMYLCASSPDGTSRALGQYFGPGTRLTVT.

V usage is TRBV7-9 and J usage is TRBJ2-4; perhaps TRBD2 as D (5 bases). Germline CDR1 is SEHNR and CDR2 is FQNEAQ (reference sequence). The CDR3 loop spans 17 amino acids. The V and J ends lost 6 bases and 1 base respectively, with 19 bases between them. The CDR3 protein is CASSPGGLEVAKNIQYF. CDR3 in DNA: TGTGCCAGCAGTCCAGGAGGTTTGGAGGTGGCCAAAAACATTCAGTACTTC. Together with reference TRBV7-9 and TRBJ2-4, the CDR3 gives the full variable domain: DTGVSQNPRHKITKRGQNVTFRCDPISEHNRLYWYRQTLGQGPEFLTYFQNEAQLEKSRLLSDRFSAERPKGSFSTLEIQRTEQGDSAMYLCASSPGGLEVAKNIQYFGAGTRLSVL.

In its sample, this clonotype was seen a few times. The chain uses TRBV30 and TRBJ1-5, with TRBD1 as a possible D gene (5 bases). The V end lost 4 bases, the J end lost 3 bases, and 10 bases lay between the germline ends. Germline CDR1 reads GTSNPN; CDR2 reads SVGIG (reference sequence). This CDR3 spans 13 amino acids. The CDR3 sequence is CAWTRGNNQPQHF. The CDR3 DNA reads as TGTGCCTGGACTAGGGGCAACAATCAGCCCCAGCATTTT.

This clonotype was picked up a small number of times. The chain has TRBV29-1 and TRBJ2-2; 11 bases align to TRBD2. The CDR3 runs 15 residues. Germline-derived CDR1 and CDR2 are SQVTM and ANQGSEA. The J segment lost 2 bases and the V segment lost 7 bases, leaving 6 bases of the junction unmatched. CDR3 DNA: TGCAGCGCCCGAACTAGCGGGGGAAACACCGGGGAGCTGTTTTTT. Its translation: CSARTSGGNTGELFF.

This clonotype was found many times. The chain recombines TRBV30 with TRBJ1-5, with D maybe TRBD1 (5 bases). Looked up from germline, CDR1 is GTSNPN and CDR2 is SVGIG (reference sequence). Trimming shortened V by 1 base and J by 2 bases, and 9 bases separated the two germline ends. The CDR3 runs 14 residues. CDR3 amino acids: CAWSGGPGNQPQHF. Here the CDR3 DNA reads TGTGCCTGGAGTGGGGGACCGGGCAATCAGCCCCAGCATTTT.

For the CDR3, the DNA is TGTGCCTGGAGTTACAGAGACCGGTTCGAGCAGTACTTC. It yields the protein CAWSYRDRFEQYF. This sequence joins TRBV30 and TRBJ2-7; D not resolved. Trimming removed 2 bases at V and 6 bases at J, with 14 bases between. CDR1 and CDR2 (germline): GTSNPN, SVGIG (reference sequence). The CDR3 sequence is 13 residues long.

Here the CDR3 DNA reads TGTGCCATCAGTGAGTCCCAGCAGGCCAACTCCTATAATTCACCCCTCCACTTT. This translates into CAISESQQANSYNSPLHF. This chain links TRBV10-3 with TRBJ1-6, with D hard to call. The CDR3 extends over 18 amino acids. V lost 0 bases, J lost 0 bases, and 12 bases lay in between. CDR1 is ENHRY and CDR2 is SYGVKD in the germline V gene.

This clonotype came up a few times. The genes are TRBV11-2 and TRBJ2-1, with D hard to call. CDR3 length equals 15 residues. The V end was cut by 5 bases, the J end by 0 bases, with 11 bases between. The germline gives CDR1 SGHAT, CDR2 FQNNGV. The CDR3 bases are TGTGCCAGCAGCCCTACATTGAGCTCCTACAATGAGCAGTTCTTC. This encodes CASSPTLSSYNEQFF. The full variable domain, in which reference TRBV11-2 and TRBJ2-1 provide the parts outside the CDR3, is EAGVAQSPRYKIIEKRQSVAFWCNPISGHATLYWYQQILGQGPKLLIQFQNNGVVDDSQLPKDRFSAERLKGVDSTLKIQPAKLEDSAVYLCASSPTLSSYNEQFFGPGTRLTVL.

This clonotype has a handful of counts. The chain employs TRBV13 and TRBJ1-2, with D perhaps TRBD1 (6 bases). The V gene lost 5 bases and the J gene lost 4 bases, with 17 bases spanning the gap. The CDR3 runs to 15 residues. Germline V gives CDR1 PRHDT, CDR2 FYEKMQ (reference sequence). The CDR3 sequence: CASSPQGGGVYGYTF. DNA for the CDR3: TGTGCCAGCAGCCCCCAGGGTGGGGGCGTCTATGGCTACACCTTC.

This clonotype was seen only a few times. The chain's CDR3 is CASSLGLAGGIYNEQFF. The CDR3 DNA is TGTGCCAGCAGCCTCGGACTAGCGGGAGGGATTTACAATGAGCAGTTCTTC. The gene calls are TRBV11-2 and TRBJ2-1; 15 positions match TRBD2. This CDR3 has 17 amino acids. The germline CDR1 and CDR2 sequences are SGHAT and FQNNGV. With 5 bases clipped from V and 4 bases from J, the junction kept 6 bases outside the gene matches. Filled out from reference TRBV11-2 and TRBJ2-1, the complete variable domain reads EAGVAQSPRYKIIEKRQSVAFWCNPISGHATLYWYQQILGQGPKLLIQFQNNGVVDDSQLPKDRFSAERLKGVDSTLKIQPAKLEDSAVYLCASSLGLAGGIYNEQFFGPGTRLTVL.

The V gene is TRBV5-6, the J gene TRBJ1-2; 9 nucleotides match TRBD1. V trimming: 5 bases; J trimming: 4 bases; junction bases outside the gene matches: 6. CDR1 is SGHDT, CDR2 YYEEEE, per germline. The CDR3 extends over 14 amino acids. The CDR3 DNA reads as TGTGCCAGCAGTAGACAGGGGGTGGGCTATGGCTACACCTTC. Translating it yields CASSRQGVGYGYTF. The complete variable domain, with remaining parts taken from reference TRBV5-6 and TRBJ1-2, reads DAGVTQSPTHLIKTRGQQVTLRCSPKSGHDTVSWYQQALGQGPQFIFQYYEEEERQRGNFPDRFSGHQFPNYSSELNVNALLLGDSALYLCASSRQGVGYGYTFGSGTRLTVV.

In its sample, this clonotype was seen a few times. The rearrangement links TRBV7-6 to TRBJ2-3; 13 bases align to TRBD2. Germline CDR1 reads SGHVS; CDR2 reads FNYEAQ. The V segment lost 6 bases and the J segment 4 bases; nucleotides outside the gene matches: 4. The CDR3 runs 15 residues. The CDR3 is CASSIGLAGADTQYF. The CDR3 DNA reads TGTGCCAGCAGTATAGGACTAGCGGGAGCAGATACGCAGTATTTT.

This clonotype occurred many times. This sequence joins TRBV7-3 and TRBJ2-1; D might be TRBD1 (6 bases). Germline V lookup: CDR1 SGHTA, CDR2 FQGTGA. CDR3 length equals 16 residues. Trimming removed 5 bases at V and 3 bases at J, with 17 bases between. CDR3 DNA: TGTGCCAGCAGCCCCACCTTGTGGGACAACTACAATGAGCAGTTCTTC. It yields the protein CASSPTLWDNYNEQFF. Drawing the rest from reference TRBV7-3 and TRBJ2-1, the complete variable domain is GAGVSQTPSNKVTEKGKYVELRCDPISGHTALYWYRQSLGQGPEFLIYFQGTGAADDSGLPNDRFFAVRPEGSVSTLKIQRTERGDSAVYLCASSPTLWDNYNEQFFGPGTRLTVL.

Points on this clonotype: This may come from a read error, since a much larger clone is one base off. The rearrangement uses TRBV20-1 and TRBJ1-5, with a weak D call TRBD1 (6 bases). This CDR3 spans 13 amino acids. Germline V CDR1 and CDR2: DFQATT, SNEGSKA (reference sequence). The V and J ends lost 7 bases and 7 bases respectively, with 17 bases between them. CDR3 sequence (DNA): TGCAGTGTTCTGTGGGGGGGGCGACAGCCCCAGCATTTT. Residues: CSVLWGGRQPQHF.

This clonotype was seen a handful of times. The J gene is TRBJ2-3, the V gene TRBV6-1; the D is unclear. Germline-derived CDR1 and CDR2 are MNHNS and SASEGT. The CDR3 is 15 amino acids. V was clipped by 6 bases and J by 0 bases, with 13 bases between them. CDR3 sequence (DNA): TGTGCCAGCAGGTGGACGGTCCTTAGCACAGATACGCAGTATTTT. It codes for CASRWTVLSTDTQYF.

This clonotype was detected many times. The gene calls are TRBV6-1 and TRBJ2-7; D is unresolved. Germline loops: CDR1 MNHNS, CDR2 SASEGT. There are 10 residues in the CDR3. The V end lost 8 bases, the J end lost 6 bases, and 8 bases lay between the germline ends. The CDR3 here is CASWVGEQYF. DNA of the CDR3: TGTGCCAGCTGGGTGGGCGAGCAGTACTTC.

Points on this clonotype: At one end the junction does not follow the germline gene, possibly because of a read error. The V and J genes are TRBV6-2 or TRBV6-3 and TRBJ2-5, with D possibly being TRBD1 or TRBD2 (5 bases each). Germline values: CDR1 MNHEY, CDR2 SVGEGT. This CDR3 contains 13 residues. This chain's CDR3 is CASSYHGTDFSNF. The CDR3 nucleotides read TGTGCCAGCAGTTACCACGGGACGGATTTCAGTAACTTC.

This clonotype showed up just once. The rearrangement joins TRBV5-1 to TRBJ1-5; perhaps TRBD1 as D (6 bases). The CDR3 length is 15 residues. Germline V lookup: CDR1 SGHRS, CDR2 YFSETQ. V was pared by 1 base and J by 2 bases, with 10 bases between. DNA of the CDR3: TGCGCCAGCAGCTTGACAGGGTTGGGCAATCAGCCCCAGCATTTT. Protein: CASSLTGLGNQPQHF. Full variable domain (rest looked up from reference TRBV5-1 and TRBJ1-5): KAGVTQTPRYLIKTRGQQVTLSCSPISGHRSVSWYQQTPGQGLQFLFEYFSETQRNKGNFPGRFSGRQFSNSRSEMNVSTLELGDSALYLCASSLTGLGNQPQHFGDGTRLSIL.